The TCR beta chain described here comes from a study of CD8 T cells in Susac syndrome. Random hexamers were used to reverse transcribe an amount of roughly 0.45 to 1 ug RNA. From the immunoSEQ multiplex PCR reads, TCRdb called clonotypes with MiXCR, one entry per CDR3 protein. The table shows approximately 140,000 distinct CDR3 sequences, with 85% to 95% occurring only once. The CDR3 is 13 residues long. Looked up from germline, CDR1 is GTSNPN and CDR2 is SVGIG (reference sequence). The V gene end was trimmed by 5 bases and the J gene end by 5 bases; junction bases not matched to a gene: 5. This sequence joins TRBV30 and TRBJ1-1, with TRBD1 matching 10 bases. The sequenced sample consisted of CD8+ T cells from PBMCs. This TCR derives from a human donor in good health. The CDR3 DNA reads TGTGCCTGGGAGACAGGGGGCTTGACTGAAGCTTTCTTT. Translated, it gives CAWETGGLTEAFF.